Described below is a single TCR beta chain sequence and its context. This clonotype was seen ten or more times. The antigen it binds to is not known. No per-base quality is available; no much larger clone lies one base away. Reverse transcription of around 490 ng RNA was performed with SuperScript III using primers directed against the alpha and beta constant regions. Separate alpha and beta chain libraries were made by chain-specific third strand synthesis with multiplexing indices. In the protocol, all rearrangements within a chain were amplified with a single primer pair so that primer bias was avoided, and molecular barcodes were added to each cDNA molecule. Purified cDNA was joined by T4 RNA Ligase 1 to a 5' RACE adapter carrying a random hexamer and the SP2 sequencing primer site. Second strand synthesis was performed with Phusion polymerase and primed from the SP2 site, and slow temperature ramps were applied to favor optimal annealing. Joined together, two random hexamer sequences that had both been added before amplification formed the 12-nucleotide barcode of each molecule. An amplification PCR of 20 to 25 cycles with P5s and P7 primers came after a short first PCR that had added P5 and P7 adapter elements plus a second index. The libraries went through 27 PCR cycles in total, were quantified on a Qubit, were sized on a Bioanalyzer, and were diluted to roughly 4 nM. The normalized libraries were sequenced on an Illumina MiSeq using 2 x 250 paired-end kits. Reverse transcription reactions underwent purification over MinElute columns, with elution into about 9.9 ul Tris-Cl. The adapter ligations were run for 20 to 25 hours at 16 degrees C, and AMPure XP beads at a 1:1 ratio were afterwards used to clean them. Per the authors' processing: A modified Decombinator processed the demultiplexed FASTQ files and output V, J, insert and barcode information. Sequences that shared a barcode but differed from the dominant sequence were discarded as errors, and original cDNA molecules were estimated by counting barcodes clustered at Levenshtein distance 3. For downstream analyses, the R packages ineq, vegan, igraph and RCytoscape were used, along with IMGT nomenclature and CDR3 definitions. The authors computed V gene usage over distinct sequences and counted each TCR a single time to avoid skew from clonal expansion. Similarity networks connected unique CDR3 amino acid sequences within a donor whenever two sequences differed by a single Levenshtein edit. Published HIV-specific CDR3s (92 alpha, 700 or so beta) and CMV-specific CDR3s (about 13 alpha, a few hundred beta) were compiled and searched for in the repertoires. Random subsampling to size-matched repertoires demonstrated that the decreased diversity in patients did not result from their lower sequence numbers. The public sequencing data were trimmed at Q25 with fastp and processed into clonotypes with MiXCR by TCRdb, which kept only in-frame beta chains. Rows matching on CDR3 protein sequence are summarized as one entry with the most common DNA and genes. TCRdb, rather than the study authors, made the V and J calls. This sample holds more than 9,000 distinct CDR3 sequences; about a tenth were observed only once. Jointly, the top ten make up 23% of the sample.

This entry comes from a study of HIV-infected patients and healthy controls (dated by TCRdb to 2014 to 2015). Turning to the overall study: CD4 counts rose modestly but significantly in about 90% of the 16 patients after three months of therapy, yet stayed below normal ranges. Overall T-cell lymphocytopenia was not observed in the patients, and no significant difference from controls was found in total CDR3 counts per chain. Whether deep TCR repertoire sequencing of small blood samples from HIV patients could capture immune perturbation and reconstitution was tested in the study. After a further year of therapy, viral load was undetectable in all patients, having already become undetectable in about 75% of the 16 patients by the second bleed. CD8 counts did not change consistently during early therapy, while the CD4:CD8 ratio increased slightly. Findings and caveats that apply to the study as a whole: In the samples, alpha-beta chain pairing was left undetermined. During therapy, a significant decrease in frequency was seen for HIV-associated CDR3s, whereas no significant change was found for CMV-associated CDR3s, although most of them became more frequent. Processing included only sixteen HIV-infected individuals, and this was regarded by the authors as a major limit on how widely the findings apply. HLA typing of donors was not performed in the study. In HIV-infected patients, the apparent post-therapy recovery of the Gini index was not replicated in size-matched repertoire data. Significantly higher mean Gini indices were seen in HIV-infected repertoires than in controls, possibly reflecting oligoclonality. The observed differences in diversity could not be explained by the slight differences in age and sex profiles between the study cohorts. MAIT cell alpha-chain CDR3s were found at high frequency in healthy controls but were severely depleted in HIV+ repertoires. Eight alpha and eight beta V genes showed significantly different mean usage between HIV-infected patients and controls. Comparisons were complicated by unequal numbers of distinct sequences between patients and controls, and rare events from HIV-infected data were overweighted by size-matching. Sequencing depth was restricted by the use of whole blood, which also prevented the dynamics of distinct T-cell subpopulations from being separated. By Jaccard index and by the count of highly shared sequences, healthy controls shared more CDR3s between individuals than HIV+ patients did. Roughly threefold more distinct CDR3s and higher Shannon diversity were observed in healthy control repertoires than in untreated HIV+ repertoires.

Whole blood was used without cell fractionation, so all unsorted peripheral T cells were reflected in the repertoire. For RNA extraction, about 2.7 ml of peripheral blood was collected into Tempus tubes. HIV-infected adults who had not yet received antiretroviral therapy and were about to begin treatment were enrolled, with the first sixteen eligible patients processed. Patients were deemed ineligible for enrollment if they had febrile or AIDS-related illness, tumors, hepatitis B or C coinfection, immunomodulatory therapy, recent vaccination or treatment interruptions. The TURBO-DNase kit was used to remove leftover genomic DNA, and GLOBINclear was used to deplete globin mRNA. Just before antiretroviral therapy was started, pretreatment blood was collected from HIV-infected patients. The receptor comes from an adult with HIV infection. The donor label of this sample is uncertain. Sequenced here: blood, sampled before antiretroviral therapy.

The CDR3 reads CASQGGDTKNIQYF. The DNA reads as follows: TGTGCCAGCCAAGGGGGGGATACCAAAAACATTCAGTACTTC. The rearrangement combines TRBV7-9 with TRBJ2-4, and perhaps TRBD2 as D gene, on 7 matching bases. Inclusive of the bounding cysteine and phenylalanine, the CDR3 is 14 residues long. Only CDR3 DNA remains: 42 bases, in frame from the first base. CDR1 is given as SEHNR and CDR2 as FQNEAQ, both from the germline V gene (reference sequence). The germline ends are 13 bases apart after V is trimmed by 8 bases and J by 2 bases.